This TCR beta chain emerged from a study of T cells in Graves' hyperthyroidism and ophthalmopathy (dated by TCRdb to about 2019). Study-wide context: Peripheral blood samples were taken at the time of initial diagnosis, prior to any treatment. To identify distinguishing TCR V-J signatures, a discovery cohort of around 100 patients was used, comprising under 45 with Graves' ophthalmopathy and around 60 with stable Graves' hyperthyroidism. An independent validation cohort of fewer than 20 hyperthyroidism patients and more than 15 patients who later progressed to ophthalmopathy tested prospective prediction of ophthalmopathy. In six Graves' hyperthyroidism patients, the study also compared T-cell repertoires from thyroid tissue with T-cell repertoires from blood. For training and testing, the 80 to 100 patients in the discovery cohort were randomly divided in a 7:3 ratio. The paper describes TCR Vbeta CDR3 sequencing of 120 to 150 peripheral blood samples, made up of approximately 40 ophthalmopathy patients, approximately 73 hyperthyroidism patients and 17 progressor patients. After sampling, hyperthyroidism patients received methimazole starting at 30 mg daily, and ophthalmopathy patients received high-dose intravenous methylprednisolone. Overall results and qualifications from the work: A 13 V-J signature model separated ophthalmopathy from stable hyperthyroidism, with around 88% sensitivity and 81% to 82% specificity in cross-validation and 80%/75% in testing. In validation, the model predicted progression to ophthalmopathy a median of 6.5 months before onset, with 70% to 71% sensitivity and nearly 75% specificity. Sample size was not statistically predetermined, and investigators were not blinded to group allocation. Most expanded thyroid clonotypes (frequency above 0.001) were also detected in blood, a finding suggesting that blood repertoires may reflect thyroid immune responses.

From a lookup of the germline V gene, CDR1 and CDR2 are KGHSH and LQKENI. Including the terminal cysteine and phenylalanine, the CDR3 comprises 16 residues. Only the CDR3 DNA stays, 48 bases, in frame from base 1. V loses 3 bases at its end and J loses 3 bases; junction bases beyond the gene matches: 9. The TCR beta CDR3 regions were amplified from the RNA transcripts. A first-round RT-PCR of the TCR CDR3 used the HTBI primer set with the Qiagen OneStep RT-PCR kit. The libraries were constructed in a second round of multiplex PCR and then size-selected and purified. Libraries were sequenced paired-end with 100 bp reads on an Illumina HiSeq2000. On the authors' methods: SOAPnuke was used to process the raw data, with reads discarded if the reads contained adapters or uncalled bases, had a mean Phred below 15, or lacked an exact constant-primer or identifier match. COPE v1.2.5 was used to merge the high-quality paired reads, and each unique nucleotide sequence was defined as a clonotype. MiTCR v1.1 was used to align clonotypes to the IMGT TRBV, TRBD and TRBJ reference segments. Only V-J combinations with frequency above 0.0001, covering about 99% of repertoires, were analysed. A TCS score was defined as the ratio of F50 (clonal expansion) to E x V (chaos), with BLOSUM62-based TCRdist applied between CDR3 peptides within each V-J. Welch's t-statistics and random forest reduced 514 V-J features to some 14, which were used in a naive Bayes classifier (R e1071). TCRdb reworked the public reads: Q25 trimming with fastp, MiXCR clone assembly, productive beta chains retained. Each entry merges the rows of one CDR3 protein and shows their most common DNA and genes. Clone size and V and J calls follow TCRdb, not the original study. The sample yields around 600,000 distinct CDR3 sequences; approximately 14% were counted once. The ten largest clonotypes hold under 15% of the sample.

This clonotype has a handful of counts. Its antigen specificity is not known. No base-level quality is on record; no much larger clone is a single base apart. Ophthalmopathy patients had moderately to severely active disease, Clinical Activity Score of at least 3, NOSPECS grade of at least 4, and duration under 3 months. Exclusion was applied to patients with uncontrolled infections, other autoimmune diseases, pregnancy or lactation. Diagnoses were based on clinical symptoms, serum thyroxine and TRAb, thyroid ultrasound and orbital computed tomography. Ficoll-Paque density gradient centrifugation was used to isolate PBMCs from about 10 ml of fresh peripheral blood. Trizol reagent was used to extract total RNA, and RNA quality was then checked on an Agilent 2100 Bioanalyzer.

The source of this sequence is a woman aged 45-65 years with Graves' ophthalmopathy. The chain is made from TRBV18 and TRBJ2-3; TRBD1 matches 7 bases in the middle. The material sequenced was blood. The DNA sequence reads TGTGCCAGCTCACCCAAAGACAGGGCGCGGACAGATACGCAGTATTTT. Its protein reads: CASSPKDRARTDTQYF.